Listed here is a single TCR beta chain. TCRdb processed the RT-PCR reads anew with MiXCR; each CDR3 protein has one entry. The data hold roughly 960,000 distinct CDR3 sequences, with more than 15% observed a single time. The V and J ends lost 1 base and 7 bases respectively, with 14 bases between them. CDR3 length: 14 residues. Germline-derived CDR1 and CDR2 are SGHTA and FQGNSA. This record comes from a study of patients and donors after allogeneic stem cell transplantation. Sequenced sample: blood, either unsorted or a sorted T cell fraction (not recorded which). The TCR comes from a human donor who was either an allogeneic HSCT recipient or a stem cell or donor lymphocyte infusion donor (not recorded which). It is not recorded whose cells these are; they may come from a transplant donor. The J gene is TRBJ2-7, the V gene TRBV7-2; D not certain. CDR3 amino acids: CASSLVPLPLEQYF. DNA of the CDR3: TGTGCCAGCAGCTTAGTACCCCTCCCCCTAGAGCAGTACTTC.